This T cell receptor (beta chain) was recovered during a study of blood T cell repertoires in COVID-19. Assay: immunoSEQ multiplex PCR; the TCRdb copy retains only in-frame clones and omits some. The sample has about 18,000 clones, roughly 88% seen once. V gave up 3 bases and J gave up 7 bases, with 19 bases separating them. Germline assignment: CDR1 LNHDA and CDR2 SQIVND (reference sequence). This CDR3 contains 15 residues. The specimen sequenced was PBMCs or T cells enriched from blood (not recorded which). The rearrangement links TRBV19 to TRBJ2-7; D perhaps matches TRBD2 (6 bases). The origin of this receptor is a woman aged 30 to 39 who had recovered from COVID-19. The CDR3 spells CASSIVAGSHREQYF. Written as DNA, the CDR3 is TGTGCCAGTAGTATTGTGGCGGGATCCCATCGGGAGCAGTACTTC. Combining the CDR3 with reference TRBV19 and TRBJ2-7 gives the whole variable domain DGGITQSPKYLFRKEGQNVTLSCEQNLNHDAMYWYRQDPGQGLRLIYYSQIVNDFQKGDIAEGYSVSREKKESFPLTVTSAQKNPTAFYLCASSIVAGSHREQYFGPGTRLTVT.